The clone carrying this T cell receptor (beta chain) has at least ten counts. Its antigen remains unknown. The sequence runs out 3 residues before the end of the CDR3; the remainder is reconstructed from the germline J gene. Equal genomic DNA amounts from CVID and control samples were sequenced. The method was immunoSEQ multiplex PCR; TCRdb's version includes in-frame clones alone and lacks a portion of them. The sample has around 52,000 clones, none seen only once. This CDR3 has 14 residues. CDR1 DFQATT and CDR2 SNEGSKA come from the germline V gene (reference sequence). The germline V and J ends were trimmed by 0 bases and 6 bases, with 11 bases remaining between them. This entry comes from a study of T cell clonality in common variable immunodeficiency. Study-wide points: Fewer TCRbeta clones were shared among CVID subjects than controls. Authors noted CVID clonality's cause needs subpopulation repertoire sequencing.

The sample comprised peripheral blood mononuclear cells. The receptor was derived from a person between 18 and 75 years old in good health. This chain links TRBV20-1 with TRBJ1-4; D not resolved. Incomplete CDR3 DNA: TGCAGTGCTAGAGATGTTAACGGGTATGAAAAA. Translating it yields CSARDVNGYEK. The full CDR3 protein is CSARDVNGYEKLFF.